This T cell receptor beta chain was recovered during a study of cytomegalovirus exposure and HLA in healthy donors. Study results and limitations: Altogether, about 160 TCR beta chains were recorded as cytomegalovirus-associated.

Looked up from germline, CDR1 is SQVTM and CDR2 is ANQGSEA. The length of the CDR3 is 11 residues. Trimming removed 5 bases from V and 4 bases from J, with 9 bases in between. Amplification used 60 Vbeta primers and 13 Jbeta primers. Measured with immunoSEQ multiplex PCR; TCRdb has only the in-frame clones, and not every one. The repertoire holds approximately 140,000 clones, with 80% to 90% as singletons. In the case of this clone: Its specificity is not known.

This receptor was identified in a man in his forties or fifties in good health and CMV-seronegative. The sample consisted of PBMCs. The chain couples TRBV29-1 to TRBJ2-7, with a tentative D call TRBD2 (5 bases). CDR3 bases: TGCAGCGTTTTTGGGGAGTACGAGCAGTACTTC. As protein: CSVFGEYEQYF.